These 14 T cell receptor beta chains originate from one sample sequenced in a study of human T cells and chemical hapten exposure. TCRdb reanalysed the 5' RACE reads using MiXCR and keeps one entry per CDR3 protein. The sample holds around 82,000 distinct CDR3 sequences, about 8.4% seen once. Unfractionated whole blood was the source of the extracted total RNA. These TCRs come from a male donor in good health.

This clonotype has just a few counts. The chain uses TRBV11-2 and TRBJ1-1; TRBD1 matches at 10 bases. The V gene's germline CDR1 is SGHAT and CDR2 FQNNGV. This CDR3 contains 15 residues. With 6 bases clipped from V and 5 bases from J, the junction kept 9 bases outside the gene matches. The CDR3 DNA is TGTGCCAGCAGTTCGACAGGGGGCCTGGGTACTGAAGCTTTCTTT. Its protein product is CASSSTGGLGTEAFF. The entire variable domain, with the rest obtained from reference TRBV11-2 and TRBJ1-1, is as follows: EAGVAQSPRYKIIEKRQSVAFWCNPISGHATLYWYQQILGQGPKLLIQFQNNGVVDDSQLPKDRFSAERLKGVDSTLKIQPAKLEDSAVYLCASSSTGGLGTEAFFGQGTRLTVV.

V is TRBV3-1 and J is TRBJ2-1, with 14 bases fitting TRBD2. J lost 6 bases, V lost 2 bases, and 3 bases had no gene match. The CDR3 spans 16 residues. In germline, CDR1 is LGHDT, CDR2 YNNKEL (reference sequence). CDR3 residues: CASSQPGTSGSNEQFF. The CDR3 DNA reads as TGTGCCAGCAGCCAACCCGGGACTAGCGGGAGCAATGAGCAGTTCTTC.

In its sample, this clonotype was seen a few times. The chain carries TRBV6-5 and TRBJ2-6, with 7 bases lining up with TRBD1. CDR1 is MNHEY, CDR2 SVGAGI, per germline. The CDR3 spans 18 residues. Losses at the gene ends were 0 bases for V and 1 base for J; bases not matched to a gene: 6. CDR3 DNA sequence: TGTGCCAGCAGTTACTCGGGGACAGAAGAGTCTGGGGCCAACGTCCTGACTTTC. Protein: CASSYSGTEESGANVLTF.

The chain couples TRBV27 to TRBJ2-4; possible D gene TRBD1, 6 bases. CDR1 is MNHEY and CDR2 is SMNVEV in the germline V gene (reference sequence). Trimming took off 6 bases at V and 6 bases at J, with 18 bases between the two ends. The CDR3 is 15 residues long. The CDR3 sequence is CASRPRSGAVNIQYF. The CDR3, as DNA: TGTGCCAGCAGGCCACGCTCAGGGGCCGTAAACATTCAGTACTTC.

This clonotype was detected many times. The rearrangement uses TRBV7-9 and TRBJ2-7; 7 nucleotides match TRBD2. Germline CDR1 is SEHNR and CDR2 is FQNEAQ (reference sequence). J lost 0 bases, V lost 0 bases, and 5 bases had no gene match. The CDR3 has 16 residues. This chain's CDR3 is CASSLAPSGYSYEQYF. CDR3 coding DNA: TGTGCCAGCAGCTTAGCACCTAGCGGCTACTCCTACGAGCAGTACTTC. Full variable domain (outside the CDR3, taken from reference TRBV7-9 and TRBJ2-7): DTGVSQNPRHKITKRGQNVTFRCDPISEHNRLYWYRQTLGQGPEFLTYFQNEAQLEKSRLLSDRFSAERPKGSFSTLEIQRTEQGDSAMYLCASSLAPSGYSYEQYFGPGTRLTVT.

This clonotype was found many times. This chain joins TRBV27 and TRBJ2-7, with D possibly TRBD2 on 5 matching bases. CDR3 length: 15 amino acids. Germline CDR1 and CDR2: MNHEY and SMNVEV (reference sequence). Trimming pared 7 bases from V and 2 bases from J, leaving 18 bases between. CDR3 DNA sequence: TGTGCCAGCAAACTAAGCGGTCCCAGCACCTACGAGCAGTACTTC. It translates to CASKLSGPSTYEQYF.

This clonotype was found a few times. DNA of the CDR3: TGTGCCAGCAGCGCCCTAGCGGGCAAGAACACCGGGGAGCTGTTTTTT. This gives the protein CASSALAGKNTGELFF. The V call is TRBV5-4, the J call TRBJ2-2; 8 bases are a match to TRBD2. V dropped 4 bases and J dropped 1; count of bases not matched to a gene: 6. This CDR3 is built from 16 residues. The germline V gene encodes CDR1 SGHNT and CDR2 YYREEE (reference sequence).

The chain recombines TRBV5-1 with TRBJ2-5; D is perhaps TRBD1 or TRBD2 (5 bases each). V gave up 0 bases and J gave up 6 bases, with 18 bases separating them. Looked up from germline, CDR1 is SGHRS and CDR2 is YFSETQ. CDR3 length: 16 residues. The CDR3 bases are TGCGCCAGCAGCTTGGATCCGGGGACCGCCCGTAAGACCCAGTACTTC. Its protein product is CASSLDPGTARKTQYF.

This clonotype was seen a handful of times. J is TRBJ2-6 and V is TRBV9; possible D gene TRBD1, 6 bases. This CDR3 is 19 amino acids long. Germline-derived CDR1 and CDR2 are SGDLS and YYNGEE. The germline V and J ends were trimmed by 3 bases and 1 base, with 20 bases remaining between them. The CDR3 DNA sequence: TGTGCCAGCAGCGCGCCGACCGGGACAAGAAGTTCTGGGGCCAACGTCCTGACTTTC. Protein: CASSAPTGTRSSGANVLTF. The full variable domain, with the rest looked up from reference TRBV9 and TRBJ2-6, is DSGVTQTPKHLITATGQRVTLRCSPRSGDLSVYWYQQSLDQGLQFLIQYYNGEERAKGNILERFSAQQFPDLHSELNLSSLELGDSALYFCASSAPTGTRSSGANVLTFGAGSRLTVL.

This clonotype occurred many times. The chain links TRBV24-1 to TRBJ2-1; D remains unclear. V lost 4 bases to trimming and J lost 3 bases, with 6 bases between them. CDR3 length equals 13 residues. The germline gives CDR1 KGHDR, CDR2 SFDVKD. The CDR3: CATSEGSYNEQFF. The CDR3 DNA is TGTGCCACCAGTGAGGGCAGCTACAATGAGCAGTTCTTC.

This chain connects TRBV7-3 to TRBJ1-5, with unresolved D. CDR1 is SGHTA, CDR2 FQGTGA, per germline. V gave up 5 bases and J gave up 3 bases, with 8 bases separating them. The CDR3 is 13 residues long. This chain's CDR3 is CASSPLPNQPQHF. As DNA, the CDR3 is TGTGCCAGCAGCCCTCTGCCCAATCAGCCCCAGCATTTT.

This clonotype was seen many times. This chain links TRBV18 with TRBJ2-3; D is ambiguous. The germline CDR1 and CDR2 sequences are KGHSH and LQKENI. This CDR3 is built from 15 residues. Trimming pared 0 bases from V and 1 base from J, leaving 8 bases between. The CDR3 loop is CASSPPERRTDTQYF. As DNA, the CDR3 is TGTGCCAGCTCACCACCGGAAAGGCGCACAGATACGCAGTATTTT.

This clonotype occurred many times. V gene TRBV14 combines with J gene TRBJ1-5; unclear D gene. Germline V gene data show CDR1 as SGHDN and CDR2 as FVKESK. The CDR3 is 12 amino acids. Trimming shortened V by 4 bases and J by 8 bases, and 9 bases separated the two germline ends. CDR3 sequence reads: CASSRGFEPQHF. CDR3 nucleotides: TGTGCCAGCAGCCGAGGGTTTGAGCCCCAGCATTTT.

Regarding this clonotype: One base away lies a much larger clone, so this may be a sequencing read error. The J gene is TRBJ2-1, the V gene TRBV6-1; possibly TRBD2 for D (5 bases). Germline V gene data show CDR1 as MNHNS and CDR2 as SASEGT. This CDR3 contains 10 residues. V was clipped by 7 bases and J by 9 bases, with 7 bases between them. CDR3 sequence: CASTGLEQFF. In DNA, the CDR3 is TGTGCCAGCACCGGACTTGAGCAGTTCTTC.